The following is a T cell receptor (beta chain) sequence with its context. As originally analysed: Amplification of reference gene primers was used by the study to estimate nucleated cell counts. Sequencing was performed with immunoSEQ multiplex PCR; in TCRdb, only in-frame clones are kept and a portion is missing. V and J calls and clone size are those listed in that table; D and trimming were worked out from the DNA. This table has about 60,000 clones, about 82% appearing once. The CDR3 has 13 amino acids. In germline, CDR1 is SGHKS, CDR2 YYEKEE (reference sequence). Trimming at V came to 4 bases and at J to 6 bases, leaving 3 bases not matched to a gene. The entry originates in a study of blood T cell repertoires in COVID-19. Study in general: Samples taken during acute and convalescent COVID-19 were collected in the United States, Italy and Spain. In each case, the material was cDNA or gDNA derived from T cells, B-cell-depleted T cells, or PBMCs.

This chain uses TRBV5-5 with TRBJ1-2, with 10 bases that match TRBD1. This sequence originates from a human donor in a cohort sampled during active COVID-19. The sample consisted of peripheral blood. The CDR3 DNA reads TGTGCCAGCAGCCGAGGACAGGGGGATGGCTACACCTTC. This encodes CASSRGQGDGYTF.